The present T cell receptor (beta chain) was sequenced within a study of control samples from healthy donors and cancer patients. TCRdb's table, derived via immunoSEQ multiplex PCR, lists solely in-frame clones and lacks some. The sample holds roughly 100,000 clones, around 86% seen once. Germline V gives CDR1 MDHEN, CDR2 SYDVKM. V lost 6 bases and J 5 bases, leaving 7 bases between the germline ends. CDR3 length equals 12 residues. The source is a woman aged 50 to 65 in good health. The chain is built from TRBV28 and TRBJ2-2; no firm D call. Input material: blood. DNA of the CDR3: TGTGCCAGCAGGGAGAGGACCGGGGAGCTGTTTTTT. The encoded protein is CASRERTGELFF. The whole variable domain, filled in from reference TRBV28 and TRBJ2-2, reads DVKVTQSSRYLVKRTGEKVFLECVQDMDHENMFWYRQDPGLGLRLIYFSYDVKMKEKGDIPEGYSVSREKKERFSLILESASTNQTSMYLCASRERTGELFFGEGSRLTVL.